This T cell receptor beta chain comes out of a study of blood T cell repertoires in COVID-19. Original processing notes: Amplification of reference gene primers was used by the study to estimate nucleated cell counts. Profiling relied on immunoSEQ multiplex PCR, and the TCRdb table lists in-frame clones only, not all of them. V and J calls plus clone size are reproduced from that table; the DNA served to infer D and trimming. The sample lists around 260,000 clones, about 86% occurring once. This CDR3 is built from 15 residues. The V gene's germline CDR1 is SGHTA and CDR2 FQGNSA. V was pared by 2 bases and J by 2 bases, with 13 bases between.

This sequence originates from a man between 25 and 39 years old with acute COVID-19. The specimen was PBMCs or T cells enriched from blood (not recorded which). The chain couples TRBV7-2 to TRBJ2-7, with a possible D match to TRBD2 (7 bases). The CDR3 region has the DNA TGTGCCAGCAGCTTAAGGGGGGGGGCGGCCTACGAGCAGTACGTC. This encodes CASSLRGGAAYEQYV.